This TCR beta chain was identified during a study of T cell responses to AZD1222 COVID-19 vaccine. Findings and caveats of the study: Spike-specific TCR breadth and depth rose after two AZD1222 doses. It should be noted that donors were predominantly white British and more often female, and clonal diversity was possibly underestimated.

Germline V gene sequence: CDR1 DFQATT, CDR2 SNEGSKA (reference sequence). The CDR3 has 11 amino acids. With 6 bases clipped from V and 5 bases from J, the junction kept 3 bases outside the gene matches. The repertoire was sequenced with immunoSEQ multiplex PCR; TCRdb's copy has only in-frame clones and lacks some. The sample lists approximately 150,000 clones; roughly 90% were seen once. On this clone: Its antigen is currently unknown.

The chain combines TRBV20-1 with TRBJ2-5, with TRBD2 identical over 7 bases. Material: peripheral blood, obtained on day 0 of AZD1222 vaccination. The receptor's source is an adult in good health. The CDR3 coding sequence is TGCAGTGCCTACGGGGGGGAGACCCAGTACTTC. Encoded protein: CSAYGGETQYF.